These 20 T cell receptor beta chains originate from one sample sequenced in a study of cytomegalovirus exposure and HLA in healthy donors. Sequenced by immunoSEQ multiplex PCR; TCRdb stores in-frame clones only, minus some. This table holds around 250,000 clones, about 90% found once. The specimen was PBMCs. These receptors all come from a woman aged 30 to 39 in good health and CMV-seronegative.

This sequence joins TRBV6-5 and TRBJ2-5; D is unclear. Trimming pared 0 bases from V and 5 bases from J, leaving 10 bases between. The CDR3 is made up of 14 amino acids. Germline CDR1 MNHEY, CDR2 SVGAGI. This chain's CDR3 is CASSYSMVGETQYF. Here the CDR3 DNA reads TGTGCCAGCAGTTACTCGATGGTTGGGGAGACCCAGTACTTC.

This clone showed up just once. The chain uses TRBV29-1 and TRBJ2-7; 11 positions agree with TRBD2. CDR1 is SQVTM and CDR2 is ANQGSEA in the germline V gene. The CDR3 sequence is 17 residues long. V gave up 7 bases and J gave up 3 bases; unmatched junction bases: 17. In DNA, the CDR3 is TGCAGCGCACAGGGTTCTGAGGGGACTAGCGGAATCTACGAGCAGTACTTC. This codes for CSAQGSEGTSGIYEQYF.

CDR3 protein: CSARAGQPQHF. In DNA, the CDR3 is TGCAGTGCTAGAGCGGGTCAGCCCCAGCATTTT. V is TRBV20-1 and J is TRBJ1-5; no definite D call. The germline V and J ends were trimmed by 1 base and 6 bases, with 4 bases remaining between them. The CDR3 extends over 11 amino acids. Germline V CDR1 and CDR2: DFQATT, SNEGSKA (reference sequence).

The chain couples TRBV6-5 to TRBJ2-1; D might be TRBD2 (5 bases). Per the germline V gene, CDR1 is MNHEY and CDR2 is SVGAGI. This CDR3 is 16 amino acids long. V shed 0 bases and J shed 4 bases, with 13 bases lying between them. The CDR3 is CASSYSPAGGYNEQFF. The CDR3 region has the DNA TGTGCCAGCAGTTACTCGCCCGCGGGTGGTTACAATGAGCAGTTCTTC.

In its sample, this clone was seen many times. The rearrangement links TRBV6-1 to TRBJ1-5; D is ambiguous. The germline gives CDR1 MNHNS, CDR2 SASEGT. The length of the CDR3 is 13 residues. V lost 8 bases and J lost 3, with 11 bases in between. The CDR3 DNA reads as TGTGCCAGCGAGGTGTCCAACAATCAGCCCCAGCATTTT. It translates to CASEVSNNQPQHF.

The V gene is TRBV29-1, the J gene TRBJ2-3; possible D gene TRBD1, 7 bases. CDR1 and CDR2 from the germline V gene are SQVTM and ANQGSEA. The CDR3 has 14 amino acids. V was pared by 8 bases and J by 0 bases, with 15 bases between. CDR3 region: CSKSRGDSTDTQYF. The CDR3 DNA reads TGCAGCAAAAGCAGGGGGGATAGCACAGATACGCAGTATTTT.

The chain uses TRBV7-6 and TRBJ2-5; TRBD2 matches at 7 bases. V was clipped by 6 bases and J by 2 bases; unmatched bases: 9. CDR1 is SGHVS, CDR2 FNYEAQ, per germline. The CDR3 consists of 15 residues. CDR3 residues: CASSSGGFGQETQYF. The CDR3, as DNA: TGTGCCAGCAGTTCGGGGGGATTTGGACAAGAGACCCAGTACTTC.

This clone was detected only once. The J gene is TRBJ2-3, the V gene TRBV5-4; perhaps D is TRBD1 or TRBD2 (5 bases each). The CDR3 consists of 14 residues. In germline, CDR1 is SGHNT, CDR2 YYREEE (reference sequence). Trimming left V 3 bases short and J 2 bases short, with 10 bases between. The CDR3 loop reads CASSWDGYTDTQYF. The CDR3, as DNA: TGTGCCAGCAGCTGGGACGGCTACACAGATACGCAGTATTTT.

This chain links TRBV2 with TRBJ1-3; D remains ambiguous. V lost 1 base and J 0 bases, leaving 7 bases between the germline ends. CDR3 length: 15 amino acids. Germline assignment: CDR1 SNHLY and CDR2 FYNNEI. CDR3 bases: TGTGCCAGCAGTGAAGGCAGAAGCTCTGGAAACACCATATATTTT. This encodes CASSEGRSSGNTIYF.

The chain carries TRBV6-1 and TRBJ2-7, with TRBD1 matching over 7 bases. Germline V gene lookup returns CDR1 MNHNS and CDR2 SASEGT. The CDR3 covers 20 residues. The V gene end was trimmed by 2 bases and the J gene end by 1 base; junction bases not matched to a gene: 20. The CDR3: CASSEYPLINRDSGSYEQYF. In DNA, the CDR3 is TGTGCCAGCAGTGAATACCCATTAATCAATCGGGACAGCGGATCCTACGAGCAGTACTTC.

This clone was seen once. The genes are TRBV10-3 and TRBJ2-7; 8 bases line up with TRBD2. CDR3 length: 18 residues. Per germline, CDR1 ENHRY and CDR2 SYGVKD. Trimming removed 4 bases from V and 8 bases from J; junction bases left unmatched: 22. This chain's CDR3 is CAISGPSRGAAGGPKQYF. DNA for the CDR3: TGTGCCATCAGTGGGCCCTCAAGGGGTGCGGCGGGAGGACCTAAGCAGTACTTC.

This clone was seen only once. DNA of the CDR3: TGTGCCAGCAGCTCGACTAGCGGGGGAAGTGAGACCCAGTACTTC. Protein: CASSSTSGGSETQYF. This chain joins TRBV7-9 and TRBJ2-5; TRBD2 agrees at 12 bases. Unmatched junction bases numbered 5, after V lost 4 bases and J lost 5 bases. CDR3 length: 15 amino acids. Germline CDR1 reads SEHNR; CDR2 reads FQNEAQ (reference sequence).

This sequence joins TRBV9 and TRBJ2-1; 9 bases align to TRBD1. Germline V CDR1 and CDR2: SGDLS, YYNGEE. Unmatched junction bases numbered 4, after V lost 3 bases and J lost 3 bases. The CDR3 contains 15 residues. CDR3 nucleotide sequence: TGTGCCAGCAGCGGACGGGACAGGGTCTACAATGAGCAGTTCTTC. It codes for CASSGRDRVYNEQFF.

This rearrangement joins TRBV9 to TRBJ2-2; D perhaps matches TRBD2 (5 bases). The CDR3 loop spans 15 amino acids. V was shortened by 2 bases and J by 6 bases, with 14 bases between the two germline ends. Germline V gene lookup returns CDR1 SGDLS and CDR2 YYNGEE. Written as DNA, the CDR3 is TGTGCCAGCAGCGTCGGGGTAATAGGCTCCGGGGAGCTGTTTTTT. Translated, it gives CASSVGVIGSGELFF.

This clone was seen just once. The chain is built from TRBV28 and TRBJ1-5; TRBD1 aligns across 8 bases. CDR1 and CDR2 from the germline V gene are MDHEN and SYDVKM. Losses at the gene ends were 5 bases for V and 7 bases for J; bases not matched to a gene: 13. This CDR3 region has 16 residues. CDR3 in DNA: TGTGCCAGCAGTATACAGTCCGGGACAGGTAACCAGCCCCAGCATTTT. This encodes CASSIQSGTGNQPQHF.

This clone appeared a few times. The chain recombines TRBV5-6 with TRBJ1-2; 7 bases match TRBD1. The CDR3 loop spans 13 amino acids. J lost 4 bases, V lost 5 bases, and 5 bases had no gene match. Germline CDR1 and CDR2: SGHDT and YYEEEE. The CDR3 is CASRQTGTYGYTF. The CDR3, as DNA: TGTGCCAGCAGACAGACAGGGACCTATGGCTACACCTTC. Complete variable domain (other parts from reference TRBV5-6 and TRBJ1-2): DAGVTQSPTHLIKTRGQQVTLRCSPKSGHDTVSWYQQALGQGPQFIFQYYEEEERQRGNFPDRFSGHQFPNYSSELNVNALLLGDSALYLCASRQTGTYGYTFGSGTRLTVV.

The V call is TRBV28, the J call TRBJ2-3, with D possibly matching TRBD2 (5 bases). This CDR3 contains 15 residues. Looked up from germline, CDR1 is MDHEN and CDR2 is SYDVKM. V gave up 3 bases and J gave up 4 bases, with 14 bases separating them. This chain's CDR3 is CASSLSRADADTQYF. The CDR3 DNA is TGTGCCAGCAGTTTGTCGCGGGCCGACGCAGATACGCAGTATTTT.

The chain combines TRBV6-5 with TRBJ2-3; a possible D gene is TRBD1 (6 bases). This CDR3 region has 14 residues. Trimming removed 2 bases at V and 2 bases at J, with 8 bases between. CDR1 is MNHEY and CDR2 is SVGAGI in the germline V gene. The chain's CDR3 is CASSYRDNTDTQYF. The CDR3 DNA sequence: TGTGCCAGCAGTTACAGGGACAACACAGATACGCAGTATTTT.

This chain connects TRBV7-9 to TRBJ2-7; D is tentatively TRBD1 or TRBD2 (6 bases each). The CDR3 covers 14 residues. Germline CDR1 SEHNR, CDR2 FQNEAQ (reference sequence). Trimming cost V 1 base and J 6 bases, with 13 bases left between them. This chain's CDR3 is CASSLEGGFAEQYF. The CDR3, as DNA: TGTGCCAGCAGCTTAGAGGGGGGCTTTGCCGAGCAGTACTTC.

The J gene is TRBJ2-7, the V gene TRBV4-3; 11 bases map to TRBD1. The germline V gene has CDR1 LGHNA and CDR2 YSLEER. Trimming took 3 bases from V and 3 from J; bases not matched to a gene: 7. The CDR3 loop spans 16 amino acids. For the CDR3, the DNA is TGCGCCAGCAGCCAGGCCCAGGGACAGGGGGGCTACGAGCAGTACTTC. It specifies CASSQAQGQGGYEQYF.